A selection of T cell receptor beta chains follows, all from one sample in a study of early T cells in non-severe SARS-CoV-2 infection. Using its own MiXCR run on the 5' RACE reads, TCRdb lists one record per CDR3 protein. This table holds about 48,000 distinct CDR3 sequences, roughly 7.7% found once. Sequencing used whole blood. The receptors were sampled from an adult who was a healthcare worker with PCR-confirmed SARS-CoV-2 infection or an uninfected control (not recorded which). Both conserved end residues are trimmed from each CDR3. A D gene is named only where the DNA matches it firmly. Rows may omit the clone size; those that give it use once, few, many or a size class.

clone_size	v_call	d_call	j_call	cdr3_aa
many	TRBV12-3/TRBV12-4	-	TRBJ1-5	ASSLPGNQPQH
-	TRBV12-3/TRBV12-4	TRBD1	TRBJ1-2	ASSRDRVVT
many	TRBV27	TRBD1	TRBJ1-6	ASSLSYRGLSPLH
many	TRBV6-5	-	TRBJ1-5	ATGFNQPQH
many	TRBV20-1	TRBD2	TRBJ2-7	SARLAGTYEQY
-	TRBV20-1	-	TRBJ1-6	SARSPPLGSPLH
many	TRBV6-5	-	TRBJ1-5	ASSYSQTSNQPQH
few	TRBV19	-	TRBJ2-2	ASSIGNTGELF
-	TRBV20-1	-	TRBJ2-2	SARDWAGGNTGELF
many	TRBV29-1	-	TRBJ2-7	SVPGPLEQY
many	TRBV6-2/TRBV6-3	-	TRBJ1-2	ASSQARYGYT
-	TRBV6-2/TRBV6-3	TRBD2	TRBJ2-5	ASSSSGGHGETQY
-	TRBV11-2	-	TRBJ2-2	ASSLVGELF
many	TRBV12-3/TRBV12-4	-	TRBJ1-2	ASSLAMNGYT
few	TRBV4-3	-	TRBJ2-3	ASSQDRGADTQY
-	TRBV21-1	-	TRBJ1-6	ASSKVAFIGYNSPLH
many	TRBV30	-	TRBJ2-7	AWMGSSYEQY
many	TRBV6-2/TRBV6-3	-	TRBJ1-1	ASSYSASLNTEAF
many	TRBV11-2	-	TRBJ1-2	ASSSPDSRYGYT
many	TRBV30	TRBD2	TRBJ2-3	AWSSRLAGPTDTQY
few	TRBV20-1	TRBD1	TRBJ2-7	SASRDRGYEQY
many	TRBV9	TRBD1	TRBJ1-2	ASSDMSGTGSYGYT
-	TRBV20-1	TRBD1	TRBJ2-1	SARQTGGLDNEQF
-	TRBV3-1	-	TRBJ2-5	ASRGRAGAETQY
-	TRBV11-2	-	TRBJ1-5	ASSLGVNQPQH
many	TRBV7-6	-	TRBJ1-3	ASSPQLGGNTIY
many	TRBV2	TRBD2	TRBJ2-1	ASSKLAGGSYNEQF
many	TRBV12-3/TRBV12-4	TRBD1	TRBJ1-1	ASILDRLNTEAF
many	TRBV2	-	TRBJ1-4	ASSEGEATNEKLF
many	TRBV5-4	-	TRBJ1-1	ASSRASVNTEVF
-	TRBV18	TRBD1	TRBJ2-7	ASSHPTGYEQY
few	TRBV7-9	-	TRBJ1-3	ASSPWGLRQVHSGNTIY
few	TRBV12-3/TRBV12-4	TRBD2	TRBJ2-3	ASTRALAWADTQY
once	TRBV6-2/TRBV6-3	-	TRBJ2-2	ASRLTRGSGELF
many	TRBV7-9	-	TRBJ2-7	ASSLVRGSRDEQY
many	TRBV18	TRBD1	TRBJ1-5	ASSRQGKEPQH
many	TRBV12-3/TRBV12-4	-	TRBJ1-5	ASSLKVSDQPQH
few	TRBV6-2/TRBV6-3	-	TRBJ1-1	ASSLQGLITEAF
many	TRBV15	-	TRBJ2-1	ATSQTYNEQF
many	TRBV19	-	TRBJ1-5	ASSTWTSLSNQPQH
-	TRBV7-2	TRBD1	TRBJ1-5	ASSSMGQAYQPQH
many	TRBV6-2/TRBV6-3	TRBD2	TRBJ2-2	ASSYGTSVTGELF
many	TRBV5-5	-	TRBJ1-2	ASSLVEGSYGYT
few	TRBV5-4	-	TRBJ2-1	ASSLASRSSYNEQF
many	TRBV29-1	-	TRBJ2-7	SVEAFGSYEQY
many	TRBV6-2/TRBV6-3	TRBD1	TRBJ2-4	AIKKVGQGANIQY
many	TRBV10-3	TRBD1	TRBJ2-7	AIRDRAAYEQY
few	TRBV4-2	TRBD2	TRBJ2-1	ASSQDRLAGRGGNEQF